Below are 16 T cell receptor beta chains sequenced from a single sample in a study of T cells in Graves' hyperthyroidism and ophthalmopathy. Using RNA transcripts as the source, TCR beta CDR3 regions were amplified. First-round RT-PCR with HTBI primers amplified the TCR CDR3 region. TCRdb reprocessed the multiplex PCR reads via MiXCR and lists one record per CDR3 protein. The sample includes around 250,000 distinct CDR3 sequences, roughly 15% seen only once; the top ten take about 14%. Sequencing input: blood. Source of these receptors: a middle-aged woman with Graves' hyperthyroidism that later progressed to Graves' ophthalmopathy.

In its sample, this clonotype was seen many times. The chain uses TRBV18 and TRBJ2-1; TRBD2 agrees at 10 bases. Germline V lookup: CDR1 KGHSH, CDR2 LQKENI. This CDR3 comprises 17 residues. V lost 0 bases, J lost 2 bases, and 4 bases stayed unmatched. CDR3 nucleotides: TGTGCCAGCTCACCACCGAGCGGGAGGGCCCCCTACAATGAGCAGTTCTTC. Translated: CASSPPSGRAPYNEQFF. Based on the CDR3 plus reference TRBV18 and TRBJ2-1, the full variable domain is NAGVMQNPRHLVRRRGQEARLRCSPMKGHSHVYWYRQLPEEGLKFMVYLQKENIIDESGMPKERFSAEFPKEGPSILRIQQVVRGDSAAYFCASSPPSGRAPYNEQFFGPGTRLTVL.

This clonotype was observed a handful of times. A read error is possible here, since a much larger clone lies one base away. This sequence joins TRBV27 and TRBJ1-5, with D possibly matching TRBD1 (5 bases). CDR1 MNHEY and CDR2 SMNVEV come from the germline V gene (reference sequence). This CDR3 has 14 residues. The CDR3 DNA follows: TGTGCCGGCAGTTTTGGGGGGGATACTCAGCCCCAGCATTTT. Translated, it gives CAGSFGGDTQPQHF.

This clonotype was picked up many times. The CDR3 spells CASSLVGAHQTWDEQFF. The CDR3 DNA sequence: TGTGCCAGCAGCTTAGTAGGGGCCCACCAAACATGGGATGAGCAGTTCTTC. This rearrangement joins TRBV13 to TRBJ2-1; D is possibly TRBD1 (5 bases). Germline CDR1 PRHDT, CDR2 FYEKMQ (reference sequence). The CDR3 spans 17 residues. The V end lost 1 base, the J end lost 8 bases, and 21 bases lay between the germline ends.

Remarks on this clonotype: The missing conserved phenylalanine or tryptophan at the end of this CDR3 makes a read error likely. This CDR3 is CASSQLLDPGRTEAFL. CDR3 DNA sequence: TGTGCCAGCAGCCAATTGTTGGACCCCGGGCGCACTGAAGCTTTCTTA. The chain carries TRBV16 and TRBJ1-1; D remains unclear. V shed 1 base and J shed 4 bases, with 16 bases lying between them. The CDR3 has 16 residues. Germline CDR1 KGHSY, CDR2 FQNENV.

Ten or more counts support this clonotype. The CDR3 coding sequence is TGTGCCATCCGGACAGGGGGCTTATACGAGCAGTACTTC. This sequence encodes CAIRTGGLYEQYF. V is TRBV10-3 and J is TRBJ2-7; TRBD1 matches at 11 bases. The CDR3 length is 13 residues. CDR1 ENHRY and CDR2 SYGVKD come from the germline V gene. V gave up 8 bases and J gave up 4 bases; unmatched junction bases: 4.

On this clonotype: This clone may be a read error of a much larger clone one base away. The rearrangement joins TRBV5-1 to TRBJ2-2; possibly TRBD1 for D (5 bases). The CDR3 is 17 amino acids. CDR1 is SGHRS, CDR2 YFSETQ, per germline. V dropped 3 bases and J dropped 5 bases, with 20 bases sitting between them. The CDR3 is CASSYLQTQGRTGELFF. CDR3 nucleotide sequence: TGCGCCAGCAGCTATCTCCAAACCCAGGGAAGAACCGGGGAGCTGTTTTTT.

V usage is TRBV19 and J usage is TRBJ2-2, with D perhaps TRBD2 (5 bases). Between the trimmed V and J ends, which lost 0 bases and 4 bases, there was a span of 6 bases. There are 14 residues in the CDR3. Germline loops: CDR1 LNHDA, CDR2 SQIVND (reference sequence). The CDR3 loop is CASSIERVTGELFF. The CDR3 DNA follows: TGTGCCAGTAGTATAGAGCGGGTCACCGGGGAGCTGTTTTTT. Full variable domain (missing parts from reference TRBV19 and TRBJ2-2): DGGITQSPKYLFRKEGQNVTLSCEQNLNHDAMYWYRQDPGQGLRLIYYSQIVNDFQKGDIAEGYSVSREKKESFPLTVTSAQKNPTAFYLCASSIERVTGELFFGEGSRLTVL.

This clonotype was recorded many times. The chain recombines TRBV13 with TRBJ2-3; TRBD2 matches at 14 bases. Germline loops: CDR1 PRHDT, CDR2 FYEKMQ (reference sequence). Trimming removed 5 bases from V and 6 bases from J; junction bases left unmatched: 4. The CDR3 is made up of 15 amino acids. For the CDR3, the DNA is TGTGCCAGCAGCGTGGGACTAGCGGGAGTGGATACGCAGTATTTT. This sequence encodes CASSVGLAGVDTQYF.

This clonotype has a count of ten or more. The chain recombines TRBV11-2 with TRBJ2-1; either TRBD1 or TRBD2 may supply D (5 bases each). Germline lookup yields CDR1 SGHAT and CDR2 FQNNGV. Trimming pared 4 bases from V and 6 bases from J, leaving 7 bases between. This CDR3 has 12 residues. The CDR3 reads CASSWDVNEQFF. CDR3 coding DNA: TGTGCCAGCAGCTGGGACGTCAATGAGCAGTTCTTC.

In its sample, this clonotype was seen many times. The rearrangement uses TRBV6-2 or TRBV6-3 and TRBJ2-2, with a tentative D call TRBD2 (6 bases). The CDR3 contains 14 residues. The germline V and J ends were trimmed by 4 bases and 7 bases, with 13 bases remaining between them. Germline values: CDR1 MNHEY, CDR2 SVGEGT. DNA for the CDR3: TGTGCCAGCAGTTGGAGAGGAGGGCGCGGGGAGCTGTTTTTT. Residues: CASSWRGGRGELFF.

This clonotype has a count of ten or more. The chain links TRBV2 to TRBJ2-3; 7 nucleotides align to TRBD2. The CDR3 loop spans 14 amino acids. With V trimmed by 6 bases and J by 2 bases, 5 bases remained unmatched. In germline, CDR1 is SNHLY, CDR2 FYNNEI. CDR3 DNA: TGTGCCAGCAGGGGTGGGACTATCACAGATACGCAGTATTTT. Protein sequence: CASRGGTITDTQYF.

The sample holds a few counts of this clonotype. The chain links TRBV6-2 or TRBV6-3 to TRBJ1-3; D is uncertain. This CDR3 is built from 14 residues. Germline CDR1 is MNHEY and CDR2 is SVGEGT. Trimming stripped 2 bases from V and 0 bases from J, with 5 bases between. The CDR3 sequence is CASSYRDSGNTIYF. In DNA, the CDR3 is TGTGCCAGCAGTTACAGGGACTCTGGAAACACCATATATTTT.

This clonotype was recorded many times. The chain combines TRBV4-1 with TRBJ2-2; 10 nucleotides align to TRBD2. The trim removed 6 bases at V and 2 bases at J, leaving 3 bases unmatched. The CDR3 runs 15 residues. CDR1 is MGHRA, CDR2 YSYEKL, per germline. The CDR3 protein is CASRWTSGNTGELFF. The CDR3 DNA reads TGCGCCAGCAGATGGACTAGCGGAAACACCGGGGAGCTGTTTTTT.

This clonotype was picked up many times. V usage is TRBV7-3 and J usage is TRBJ2-2; 8 nucleotides agree with TRBD2. V trimming: 4 bases; J trimming: 4 bases; junction bases outside the gene matches: 11. CDR3 size: 17 residues. The germline V gene has CDR1 SGHTA and CDR2 FQGTGA. CDR3 coding DNA: TGTGCCAGCAGCTCTTTTGCCAGGGCGGGAGGCACCGGGGAGCTGTTTTTT. Translated: CASSSFARAGGTGELFF.

V is TRBV6-1 and J is TRBJ2-7; D unclear. Germline assignment: CDR1 MNHNS and CDR2 SASEGT. Trimming stripped 5 bases from V and 1 base from J, with 12 bases between. The CDR3 consists of 14 residues. CDR3 bases: TGTGCCAGCAGTCTCTCCATTATATCCTACGAGCAGTACTTC. This encodes CASSLSIISYEQYF.

This clonotype was seen ten or more times. The chain links TRBV20-1 to TRBJ2-5; TRBD1 aligns across 7 bases. This CDR3 contains 14 residues. Germline CDR1 reads DFQATT; CDR2 reads SNEGSKA (reference sequence). With V trimmed by 5 bases and J by 4 bases, 10 bases remained unmatched. Written as DNA, the CDR3 is TGCAGTGCTCACCCATCCGACAGGGCAGAGACCCAGTACTTC. Its protein product is CSAHPSDRAETQYF.